A single sample is the source of the 5 T cell receptor beta chains below, sequenced in a study of T cell responses to AZD1222 COVID-19 vaccine. Measured with immunoSEQ multiplex PCR; TCRdb has only the in-frame clones, and not every one. The sample records over 100,000 clones, around 87% being singletons. The sample here was peripheral blood, taken on day 0 of AZD1222 vaccination. All receptors come from an adult in good health.

This sequence joins TRBV7-9 and TRBJ2-1, with 11 nucleotides matching TRBD2. Germline CDR1 is SEHNR and CDR2 is FQNEAQ (reference sequence). The CDR3 has 14 residues. V dropped 3 bases and J dropped 8; count of bases not matched to a gene: 3. The CDR3 DNA follows: TGTGCCAGCAGCTTCCTAGCGGGGGGTGATGAGCAGTTCTTC. Translated: CASSFLAGGDEQFF. Looking up the rest from reference TRBV7-9 and TRBJ2-1 gives the full variable domain: DTGVSQNPRHKITKRGQNVTFRCDPISEHNRLYWYRQTLGQGPEFLTYFQNEAQLEKSRLLSDRFSAERPKGSFSTLEIQRTEQGDSAMYLCASSFLAGGDEQFFGPGTRLTVL.

DNA for the CDR3: TGTGCCAGCAAAATGGAAGGAAACACCATATATTTT. Protein: CASKMEGNTIYF. V is TRBV2 and J is TRBJ1-3; D not certain. Germline V gene lookup returns CDR1 SNHLY and CDR2 FYNNEI. The CDR3 extends over 12 amino acids. Trimming cost V 7 bases and J 4 bases, with 8 bases left between them.

The chain couples TRBV19 to TRBJ2-3; D unclear. The germline gives CDR1 LNHDA, CDR2 SQIVND (reference sequence). The V end lost 7 bases, the J end lost 2 bases, and 10 bases lay between the germline ends. The CDR3 length is 13 residues. The DNA for the CDR3 is TGTGCCAGTACCTTCGAACACACAGATACGCAGTATTTT. Its protein product is CASTFEHTDTQYF. The entire variable domain, with the rest obtained from reference TRBV19 and TRBJ2-3, is as follows: DGGITQSPKYLFRKEGQNVTLSCEQNLNHDAMYWYRQDPGQGLRLIYYSQIVNDFQKGDIAEGYSVSREKKESFPLTVTSAQKNPTAFYLCASTFEHTDTQYFGPGTRLTVL.

The chain carries TRBV27 and TRBJ1-2; 9 bases are a match to TRBD1. The CDR3 extends over 16 amino acids. Germline loops: CDR1 MNHEY, CDR2 SMNVEV (reference sequence). V lost 3 bases to trimming and J lost 4 bases; unmatched junction nucleotides: 9. The CDR3 protein is CASSFWGDRETYGYTF. Written as DNA, the CDR3 is TGTGCCAGCAGTTTTTGGGGGGACAGGGAAACCTATGGCTACACCTTC.

The rearrangement joins TRBV28 to TRBJ2-5, with TRBD2 matching over 8 bases. J was trimmed by 4 bases and V by 6 bases; bases with no gene match: 13. This CDR3 has 16 amino acids. Germline V CDR1 and CDR2: MDHEN, SYDVKM. CDR3 DNA sequence: TGTGCCAGCAGGATGTCCAGCGGGAGCGGAGGAGAGACCCAGTACTTC. Its protein product is CASRMSSGSGGETQYF.